The T cell receptor beta chain under discussion was sequenced for a study of blood T cell repertoires in COVID-19. Method: immunoSEQ multiplex PCR; TCRdb's copy keeps in-frame clones and lacks some. The sample carries more than 90,000 clones, 85% recorded once. Germline-derived CDR1 and CDR2 are LGHDT and YNNKEL (reference sequence). CDR3 length: 18 residues. Trimming stripped 2 bases from V and 7 bases from J, with 24 bases between. This chain joins TRBV3-1 (or the pseudogene TRBV3-2) and TRBJ2-1; perhaps TRBD2 as D (6 bases). This TCR came from a woman in her 70s with active or convalescent COVID-19. Sequencing was performed on peripheral blood. The CDR3 spells CASSQSFSGRFPGNEQFF. CDR3 bases: TGTGCCAGCAGCCAATCTTTTTCTGGGAGGTTTCCAGGTAATGAGCAGTTCTTC.